Below, one T cell receptor beta chain is given with its context. The antigen is not known. TCRdb used MiXCR to reprocess the 5' RACE reads, holding one entry per CDR3 protein. The data contain 300,000 to 400,000 distinct CDR3 sequences, about 7.8% of them singletons. This specimen belongs to a study of T cells after yellow fever vaccination. As for the study in general: Low-cell-number fractions were prepared with SMART-Seq v4 Ultra Low Input.

The study, taken as a whole, reports: Post-booster repertoires contained most primary-vaccination clones again (96% CD4, about 90% CD8).

From germline, CDR1 is SGHRS and CDR2 YFSETQ. The CDR3 is 16 amino acids. V was trimmed by 0 bases and J by 0 bases, leaving 12 bases between them. The sequenced sample was PBMCs, obtained roughly seven weeks after the first yellow fever vaccination. The sequence was collected from a man between 18 and 35 years old who received the YFV17D yellow fever vaccine. The chain recombines TRBV5-1 with TRBJ2-5; the D is unclear. CDR3 region: CASSLGIRTDQETQYF. CDR3 nucleotides: TGCGCCAGCAGCTTGGGGATAAGGACGGACCAAGAGACCCAGTACTTC.